This T cell receptor beta chain originates from a study of blood T cell repertoires in COVID-19. Here immunoSEQ multiplex PCR was the method, and the copy in TCRdb shows in-frame clones only, minus some. The sample consists of 150,000 to 200,000 clones, around 90% of them appearing once. Germline V gene data show CDR1 as KGHSH and CDR2 as LQKENI. V lost 4 bases to trimming and J lost 5 bases; unmatched junction nucleotides: 9. CDR3 length equals 15 residues. The sequenced sample was PBMCs or T cells enriched from blood (not recorded which). This sequence originates from a woman younger than 30 who had recovered from COVID-19. The chain has TRBV18 and TRBJ2-7; 9 positions agree with TRBD1. The CDR3 bases are TGTGCCAGCTCACAAGCCGGGACAGGGCGGAACGAGCAGTACTTC. Its protein is CASSQAGTGRNEQYF.